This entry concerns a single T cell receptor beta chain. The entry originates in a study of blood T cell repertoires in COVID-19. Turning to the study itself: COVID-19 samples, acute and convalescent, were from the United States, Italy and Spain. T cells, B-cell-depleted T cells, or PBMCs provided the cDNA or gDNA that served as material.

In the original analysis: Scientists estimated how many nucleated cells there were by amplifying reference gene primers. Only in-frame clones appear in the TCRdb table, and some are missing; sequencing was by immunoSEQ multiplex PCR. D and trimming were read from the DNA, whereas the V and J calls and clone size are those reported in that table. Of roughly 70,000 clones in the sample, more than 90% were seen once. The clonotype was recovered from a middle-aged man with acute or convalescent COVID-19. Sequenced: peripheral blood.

CDR3 sequence: CASSLIGNTIYF. The DNA of the CDR3 is TGTGCCAGCAGCTTAATAGGAAACACCATATATTTT. The chain couples TRBV7-2 to TRBJ1-3; D remains ambiguous. Trimming removed 2 bases from V and 4 bases from J, with 3 bases in between. The V gene's germline CDR1 is SGHTA and CDR2 FQGNSA. This CDR3 region has 12 residues.